This passage covers 27 T cell receptor beta chains from one sample sequenced in a study of cytomegalovirus exposure and HLA in healthy donors (TCRdb year 2017). Libraries were made using the immunoSEQ multiplex PCR assay. The multiplex PCR relied on a mix of 60 forward primers for TCR Vbeta segments and 13 reverse primers for TCR Jbeta segments. Entries here come from immuneACCESS through TCRdb and include only in-frame sequences with V and J called. Some clones fail to appear in such tables; in the studies checked, an unresolved V gene covers under half of the shortfall, and the cause of the remainder is unknown. The sample profile shows 150,000 to 200,000 clones; under 90% of them were found once. Together, the top ten hold 0.08% to 0.1% of the sample. Sequenced: PBMCs. These receptors all stem from a boy between 2 and 15 years old in good health and CMV-seronegative.

The chain couples TRBV10-3 to TRBJ2-3, with D possibly matching TRBD2 (6 bases). Germline loops: CDR1 ENHRY, CDR2 SYGVKD. Trimming shortened V by 4 bases and J by 0 bases, and 8 bases separated the two germline ends. The CDR3 covers 14 residues. The CDR3 nucleotides read TGTGCCATCAGTGGTCTAGCGAGCACAGATACGCAGTATTTT. As protein: CAISGLASTDTQYF.

This chain uses TRBV28 with TRBJ1-2, with 10 bases lining up with TRBD1. The CDR3 contains 13 residues. The germline gives CDR1 MDHEN, CDR2 SYDVKM. V dropped 0 bases and J dropped 8; count of bases not matched to a gene: 0. The CDR3 protein is CASSLWTGGGYTF. The CDR3 region has the DNA TGTGCCAGCAGTTTATGGACAGGGGGCGGCTACACCTTC.

The CDR3 bases are TGTGCCAGCTCACCACAGGGGGCGCCTCCGCCCGAGCAGTTCTTC. Amino acids: CASSPQGAPPPEQFF. The V gene is TRBV18, the J gene TRBJ2-1; 7 bases align to TRBD1. There are 15 residues in the CDR3. Germline lookup yields CDR1 KGHSH and CDR2 LQKENI. The ends lost 1 base at V and 10 bases at J; junction bases unmatched: 10.

The chain recombines TRBV7-3 with TRBJ2-5; D is perhaps TRBD2 (5 bases). The CDR3 spans 14 residues. The germline V gene encodes CDR1 SGHTA and CDR2 FQGTGA. V was pared by 2 bases and J by 7 bases, with 14 bases between. The CDR3 loop is CASSLFGEEGTQYF. The CDR3 DNA follows: TGTGCCAGCAGCTTATTCGGGGAAGAGGGGACCCAGTACTTC.

The V call is TRBV5-1, the J call TRBJ2-5; weak D call: TRBD1 (5 bases). This CDR3 is 14 amino acids long. V was shortened by 1 base and J by 4 bases, with 11 bases between the two germline ends. Per germline, CDR1 SGHRS and CDR2 YFSETQ. Written as DNA, the CDR3 is TGCGCCAGCAGCTTGATTAAGGGGTCAGAGACCCAGTACTTC. It codes for CASSLIKGSETQYF.

The V call is TRBV6-5, the J call TRBJ2-7; TRBD1 might be the D (5 bases). This CDR3 comprises 13 residues. The ends were cut back, 5 bases at V and 5 bases at J, with 13 bases in the middle. Germline CDR1 MNHEY, CDR2 SVGAGI. The DNA for the CDR3 is TGTGCCAGCAGTCCCTCTAGGGGCCACGAGCAGTACTTC. As protein: CASSPSRGHEQYF.

The chain joins TRBV5-4 to TRBJ2-3; D may be TRBD1 (6 bases). Germline lookup yields CDR1 SGHNT and CDR2 YYREEE (reference sequence). The CDR3 length is 15 residues. V was shortened by 4 bases and J by 2 bases, with 14 bases between the two germline ends. The CDR3 loop is CASSTPTGDTDTQYF. In DNA form, the CDR3 reads TGTGCCAGCAGCACTCCGACAGGAGACACAGATACGCAGTATTTT.

The chain combines TRBV9 with TRBJ1-5, with D maybe TRBD1 (5 bases). Germline V gene data show CDR1 as SGDLS and CDR2 as YYNGEE. The CDR3 runs 15 residues. V was cut by 2 bases and J by 1 base, with 10 bases left in between. The CDR3 coding sequence is TGTGCCAGCAGCGTCTCTGACAGAAGCAATCAGCCCCAGCATTTT. This translates into CASSVSDRSNQPQHF.

The rearrangement joins TRBV6-5 to TRBJ2-3, with unresolved D. Trimming pared 0 bases from V and 1 base from J, leaving 11 bases between. Germline-derived CDR1 and CDR2 are MNHEY and SVGAGI. This CDR3 has 16 amino acids. The CDR3 region has the DNA TGTGCCAGCAGTTACTCGTGGTCACGGGGCACAGATACGCAGTATTTT. The encoded protein is CASSYSWSRGTDTQYF.

The V and J genes are TRBV15 and TRBJ2-5, with 14 nucleotides matching TRBD2. V shed 6 bases and J 5 bases; nucleotides not matched to a gene: 5. This CDR3 is 15 amino acids long. Germline CDR1 is LNHNV and CDR2 is YYDKDF (reference sequence). Here the CDR3 reads CATRTSGGAGETQYF. CDR3 coding DNA: TGTGCCACCAGGACTAGCGGGGGGGCCGGGGAGACCCAGTACTTC.

The chain recombines TRBV5-6 with TRBJ2-1, with 7 bases that match TRBD2. V shed 3 bases, J shed 5 bases, and the junction held 8 bases outside the gene matches. Per the germline V gene, CDR1 is SGHDT and CDR2 is YYEEEE. The CDR3 has 15 residues. The CDR3 is CASSSDGGLHNEQFF. The CDR3 coding sequence is TGTGCCAGCAGCTCTGACGGGGGACTACACAATGAGCAGTTCTTC. The entire variable domain, with the rest obtained from reference TRBV5-6 and TRBJ2-1, is as follows: DAGVTQSPTHLIKTRGQQVTLRCSPKSGHDTVSWYQQALGQGPQFIFQYYEEEERQRGNFPDRFSGHQFPNYSSELNVNALLLGDSALYLCASSSDGGLHNEQFFGPGTRLTVL.

The chain employs TRBV19 and TRBJ2-7; perhaps TRBD1 as D (6 bases). The CDR3 loop spans 13 amino acids. Trimming removed 5 bases from V and 1 base from J, with 9 bases in between. CDR1 and CDR2 (germline): LNHDA, SQIVND (reference sequence). The CDR3 DNA follows: TGTGCCAGTAGTTTAGGACAGTCCTACGAGCAGTACTTC. This gives the protein CASSLGQSYEQYF.

The rearrangement links TRBV9 to TRBJ2-5, with a tentative D call TRBD2 (5 bases). The CDR3 extends over 13 amino acids. With 3 bases removed from V and 5 bases from J, the gap between germline ends came to 11 bases. Germline CDR1 SGDLS, CDR2 YYNGEE. CDR3 in amino acids: CASSERTGETQYF. CDR3 nucleotide sequence: TGTGCCAGCAGCGAGCGAACGGGGGAGACCCAGTACTTC.

The chain uses TRBV7-6 and TRBJ1-2; D ambiguous. Germline V gene data show CDR1 as SGHVS and CDR2 as FNYEAQ. V was cut by 3 bases and J by 0 bases, with 5 bases left in between. The CDR3 extends over 13 amino acids. CDR3 in amino acids: CASSFTANYGYTF. The CDR3 DNA reads TGTGCCAGCAGCTTTACAGCTAACTATGGCTACACCTTC.

This clone was counted a few times. The chain uses TRBV4-2 and TRBJ2-1, with D possibly being TRBD1 (6 bases). CDR1 is LGHNA, CDR2 YNFKEQ, per germline. This CDR3 comprises 15 residues. Trimming took 0 bases from V and 8 from J, leaving 14 bases between them. The DNA for the CDR3 is TGTGCCAGCAGCCAAGACGCAGGGGAAGGAGATGAGCAGTTCTTC. It encodes CASSQDAGEGDEQFF.

The chain carries TRBV6-5 and TRBJ2-3; the D gene is possibly TRBD2 (6 bases). This CDR3 is 13 amino acids long. Germline V gives CDR1 MNHEY, CDR2 SVGAGI. V was shortened by 6 bases and J by 6 bases, with 13 bases between the two germline ends. The CDR3 DNA reads as TGTGCCAGCAGACGACTAGAGCGGGATACGCAGTATTTT. As protein: CASRRLERDTQYF.

This chain joins TRBV5-1 and TRBJ2-3; 9 positions match TRBD1. Trimming removed 0 bases from V and 2 bases from J; junction bases left unmatched: 7. CDR3 length: 17 residues. Germline CDR1 is SGHRS and CDR2 is YFSETQ. CDR3 coding DNA: TGCGCCAGCAGCTTGGGGTCCGGGACAGGGATCACAGATACGCAGTATTTT. It encodes CASSLGSGTGITDTQYF.

The gene calls are TRBV2 and TRBJ2-7; TRBD1 agrees at 7 bases. The CDR3 consists of 14 residues. The germline V gene has CDR1 SNHLY and CDR2 FYNNEI. V lost 6 bases to trimming and J lost 0 bases; unmatched junction nucleotides: 5. CDR3 coding DNA: TGTGCCAGCAGCGCGGACAGGTCCTCCTACGAGCAGTACTTC. Protein: CASSADRSSYEQYF.

V usage is TRBV7-8 and J usage is TRBJ2-1; TRBD2 matches 9 bases. Germline V gene data show CDR1 as SGHVS and CDR2 as FQNEAQ. This CDR3 has 17 residues. The V and J ends lost 5 bases and 9 bases, in that order; junction bases with no gene match: 17. The CDR3 sequence is CASSPRGISGGRSEQFF. The CDR3, as DNA: TGTGCCAGCAGCCCTAGGGGGATTAGCGGGGGCCGGAGTGAGCAGTTCTTC.

The chain employs TRBV15 and TRBJ1-2; D is unresolved. Looked up from germline, CDR1 is LNHNV and CDR2 is YYDKDF (reference sequence). Trimming removed 0 bases from V and 4 bases from J, with 15 bases in between. The CDR3 spans 16 residues. Here the CDR3 reads CATSRDIIIGSYGYTF. In nucleotides, the CDR3 is TGTGCCACCAGCAGAGATATCATTATTGGCTCCTATGGCTACACCTTC. Using reference TRBV15 and TRBJ1-2 for the parts outside the CDR3, the full variable domain is DAMVIQNPRYQVTQFGKPVTLSCSQTLNHNVMYWYQQKSSQAPKLLFHYYDKDFNNEADTPDNFQSRRPNTSFCFLDIRSPGLGDTAMYLCATSRDIIIGSYGYTFGSGTRLTVV.

The chain has TRBV28 and TRBJ1-2; TRBD1 matches 8 bases. Trimming at V came to 6 bases and at J to 4 bases, leaving 4 bases not matched to a gene. The CDR3 loop spans 13 amino acids. Looked up from germline, CDR1 is MDHEN and CDR2 is SYDVKM. The DNA of the CDR3 is TGTGCCAGCAGAGTCACAGGGGGCTATGGCTACACCTTC. Amino acid sequence: CASRVTGGYGYTF.

This clone has only one observation. The chain couples TRBV11-2 to TRBJ2-1; 9 bases are a match to TRBD2. Germline trimming cut 5 bases from V and 3 bases from J; bases unmatched to any gene: 11. This CDR3 is built from 17 residues. Germline lookup yields CDR1 SGHAT and CDR2 FQNNGV. CDR3 region: CASSGLGQRGVYNEQFF. The CDR3 nucleotides are TGTGCCAGCAGCGGGCTAGGGCAGCGGGGGGTCTACAATGAGCAGTTCTTC.

DNA of the CDR3: TGCGCCAGCAGCCTCAGGGGTGGGCTCGAGAGGGGAGAGACCCAGTACTTC. This gives the protein CASSLRGGLERGETQYF. V and J are TRBV4-1 and TRBJ2-5; TRBD1 is a possible D gene (6 bases). The CDR3 is 17 amino acids. Germline values: CDR1 MGHRA, CDR2 YSYEKL. The V and J ends lost 4 bases and 4 bases respectively, with 22 bases between them.

This chain uses TRBV7-2 with TRBJ1-2; no firm D call. Trimming took 0 bases from V and 0 from J, leaving 5 bases between them. CDR3 length: 14 amino acids. In germline, CDR1 is SGHTA, CDR2 FQGNSA. The CDR3 sequence is CASSLAFTNYGYTF. CDR3 coding DNA: TGTGCCAGCAGCTTAGCGTTCACTAACTATGGCTACACCTTC.

This clone came up once. The V gene is TRBV4-1, the J gene TRBJ2-3; D gene ambiguous. The CDR3 has 13 residues. Trimming removed 0 bases at V and 5 bases at J, with 6 bases between. Germline CDR1 reads MGHRA; CDR2 reads YSYEKL. The CDR3 bases are TGCGCCAGCAGCCAAGATACAAGAGATACGCAGTATTTT. Translating gives CASSQDTRDTQYF.

The V and J genes are TRBV4-3 and TRBJ1-1; 7 positions match TRBD1. This CDR3 spans 15 amino acids. Germline V gives CDR1 LGHNA, CDR2 YSLEER. V dropped 4 bases and J dropped 5; count of bases not matched to a gene: 10. CDR3 sequence (DNA): TGCGCCAGCAGCCCCAGCCCACAGGGGAGAACTGAAGCTTTCTTT. As protein: CASSPSPQGRTEAFF.

The chain is built from TRBV18 and TRBJ2-5; D call uncertain. CDR3 length: 13 residues. Trimming shortened V by 0 bases and J by 5 bases, and 7 bases separated the two germline ends. CDR1 KGHSH and CDR2 LQKENI come from the germline V gene. CDR3 region: CASSPPSLETQYF. The CDR3 coding sequence is TGTGCCAGCTCACCACCGTCTTTGGAGACCCAGTACTTC.